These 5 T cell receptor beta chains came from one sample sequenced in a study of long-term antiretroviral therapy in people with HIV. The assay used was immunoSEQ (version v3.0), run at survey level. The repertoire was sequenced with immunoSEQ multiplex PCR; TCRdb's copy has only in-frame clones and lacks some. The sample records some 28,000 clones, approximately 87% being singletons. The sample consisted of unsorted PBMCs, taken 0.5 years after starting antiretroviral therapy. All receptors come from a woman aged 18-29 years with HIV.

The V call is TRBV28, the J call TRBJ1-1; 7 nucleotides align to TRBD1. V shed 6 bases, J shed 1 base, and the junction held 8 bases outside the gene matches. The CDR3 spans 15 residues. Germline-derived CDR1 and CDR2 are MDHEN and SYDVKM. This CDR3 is CASRVGTAANTEAFF. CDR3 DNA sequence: TGTGCCAGCAGAGTAGGGACAGCGGCGAACACTGAAGCTTTCTTT.

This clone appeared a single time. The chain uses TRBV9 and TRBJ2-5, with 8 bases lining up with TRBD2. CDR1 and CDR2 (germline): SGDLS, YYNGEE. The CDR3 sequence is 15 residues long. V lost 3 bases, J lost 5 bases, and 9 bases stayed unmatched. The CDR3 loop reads CASSDRGGLYETQYF. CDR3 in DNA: TGTGCCAGCAGCGACCGGGGGGGGCTGTACGAGACCCAGTACTTC.

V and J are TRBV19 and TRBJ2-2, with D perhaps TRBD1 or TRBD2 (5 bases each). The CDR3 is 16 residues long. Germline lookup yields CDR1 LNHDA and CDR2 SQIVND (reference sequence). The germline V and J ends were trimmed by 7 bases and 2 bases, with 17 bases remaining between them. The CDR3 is CASTPGRIKNTGELFF. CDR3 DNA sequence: TGTGCCAGTACCCCGGGACGAATCAAAAACACCGGGGAGCTGTTTTTT.

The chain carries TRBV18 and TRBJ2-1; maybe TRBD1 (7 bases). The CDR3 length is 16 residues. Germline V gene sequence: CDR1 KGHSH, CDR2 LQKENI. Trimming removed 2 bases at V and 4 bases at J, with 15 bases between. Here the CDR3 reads CASSPAGTAPYNEQFF. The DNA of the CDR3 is TGTGCCAGCTCACCAGCGGGGACAGCACCTTACAATGAGCAGTTCTTC.

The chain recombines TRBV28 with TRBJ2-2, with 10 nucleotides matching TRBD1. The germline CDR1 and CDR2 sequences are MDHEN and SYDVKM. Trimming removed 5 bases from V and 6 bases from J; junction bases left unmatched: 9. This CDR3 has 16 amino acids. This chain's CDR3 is CASSRTGTGVSGELFF. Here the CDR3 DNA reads TGTGCCAGCAGTCGCACCGGGACAGGGGTGTCCGGGGAGCTGTTTTTT.